This T cell receptor (beta chain) was sequenced for a study of blood T cell repertoires in COVID-19. Study details: Samples of COVID-19 (acute and convalescent) were obtained from the United States, Italy and Spain. Nucleic acid was either cDNA or gDNA, and it came from T cells, B-cell-depleted T cells, or PBMCs.

Trimming took 2 bases from V and 10 from J; bases not matched to a gene: 7. The length of the CDR3 is 14 residues. Germline V gives CDR1 GTSNPN, CDR2 SVGIG (reference sequence). Original handling: Amplified reference gene primers provided the basis for estimating nucleated cell counts. Only in-frame clones appear in the TCRdb table, and some are missing; sequencing was by immunoSEQ multiplex PCR. Clone size and the V and J calls come from that table; the DNA yielded D and trimming. Of 100,000 or so clones detected, over 75% appear once; the ten largest clones hold around 4.3%. Sequencing was done on a sample of peripheral blood. The V and J genes are TRBV30 and TRBJ1-6, with TRBD1 identical over 8 bases. The TCR sequence derives from a man aged 50 to 59 with acute or convalescent COVID-19. CDR3 coding DNA: TGTGCCTGGAGTATCCAGGGGGCTCAGTCACCCCTCCACTTT. This translates into CAWSIQGAQSPLHF.